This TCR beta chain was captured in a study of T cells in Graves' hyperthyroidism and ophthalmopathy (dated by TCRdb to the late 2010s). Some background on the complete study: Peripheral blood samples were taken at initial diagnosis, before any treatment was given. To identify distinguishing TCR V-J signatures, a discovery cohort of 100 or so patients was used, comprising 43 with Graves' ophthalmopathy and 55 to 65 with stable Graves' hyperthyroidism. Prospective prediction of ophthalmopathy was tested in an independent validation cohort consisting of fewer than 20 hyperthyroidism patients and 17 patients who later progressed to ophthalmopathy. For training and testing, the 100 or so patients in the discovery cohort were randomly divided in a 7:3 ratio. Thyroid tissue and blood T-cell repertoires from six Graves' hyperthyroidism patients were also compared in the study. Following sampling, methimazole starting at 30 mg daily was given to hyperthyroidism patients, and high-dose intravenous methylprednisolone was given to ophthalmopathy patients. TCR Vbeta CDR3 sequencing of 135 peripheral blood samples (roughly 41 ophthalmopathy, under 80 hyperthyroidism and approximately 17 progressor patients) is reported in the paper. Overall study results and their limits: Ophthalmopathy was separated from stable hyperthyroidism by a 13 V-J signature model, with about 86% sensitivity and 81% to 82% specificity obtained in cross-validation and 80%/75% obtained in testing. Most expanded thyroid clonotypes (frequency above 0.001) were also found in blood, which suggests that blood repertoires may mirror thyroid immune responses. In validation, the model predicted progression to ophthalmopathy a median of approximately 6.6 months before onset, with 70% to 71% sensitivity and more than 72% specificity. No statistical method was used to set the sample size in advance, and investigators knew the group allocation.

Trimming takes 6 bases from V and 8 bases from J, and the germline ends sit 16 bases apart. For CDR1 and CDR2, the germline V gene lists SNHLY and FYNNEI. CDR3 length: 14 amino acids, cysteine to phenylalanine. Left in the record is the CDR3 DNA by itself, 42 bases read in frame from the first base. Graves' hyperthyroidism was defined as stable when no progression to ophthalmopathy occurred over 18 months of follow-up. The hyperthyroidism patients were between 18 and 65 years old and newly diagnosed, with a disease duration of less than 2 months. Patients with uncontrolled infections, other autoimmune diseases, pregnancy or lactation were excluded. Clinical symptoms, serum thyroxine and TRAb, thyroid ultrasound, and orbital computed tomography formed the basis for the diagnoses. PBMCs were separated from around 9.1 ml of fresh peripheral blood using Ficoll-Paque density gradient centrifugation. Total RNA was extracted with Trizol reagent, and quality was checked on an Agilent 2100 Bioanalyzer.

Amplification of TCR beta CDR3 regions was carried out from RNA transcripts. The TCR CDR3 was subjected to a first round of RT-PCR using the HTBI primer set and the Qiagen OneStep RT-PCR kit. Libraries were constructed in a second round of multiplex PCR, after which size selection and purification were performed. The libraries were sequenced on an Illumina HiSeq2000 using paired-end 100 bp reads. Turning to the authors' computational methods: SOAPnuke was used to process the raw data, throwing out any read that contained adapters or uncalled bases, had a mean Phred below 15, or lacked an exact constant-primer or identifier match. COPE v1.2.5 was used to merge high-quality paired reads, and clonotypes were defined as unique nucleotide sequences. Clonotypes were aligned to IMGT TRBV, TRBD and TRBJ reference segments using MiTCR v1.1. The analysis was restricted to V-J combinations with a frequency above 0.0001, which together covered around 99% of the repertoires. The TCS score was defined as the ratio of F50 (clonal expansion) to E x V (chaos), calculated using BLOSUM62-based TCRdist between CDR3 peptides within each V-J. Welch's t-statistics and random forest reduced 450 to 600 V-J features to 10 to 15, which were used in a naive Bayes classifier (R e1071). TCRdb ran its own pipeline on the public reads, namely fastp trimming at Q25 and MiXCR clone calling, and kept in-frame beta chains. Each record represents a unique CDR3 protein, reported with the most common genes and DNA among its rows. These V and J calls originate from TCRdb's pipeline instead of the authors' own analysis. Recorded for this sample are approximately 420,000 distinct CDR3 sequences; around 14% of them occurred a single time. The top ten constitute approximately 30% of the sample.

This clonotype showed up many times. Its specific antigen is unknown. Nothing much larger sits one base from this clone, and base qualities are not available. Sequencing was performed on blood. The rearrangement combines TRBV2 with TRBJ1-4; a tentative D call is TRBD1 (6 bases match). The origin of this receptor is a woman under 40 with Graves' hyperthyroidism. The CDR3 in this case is CASSPRGHMEKLFF. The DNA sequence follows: TGTGCCAGCAGCCCTCGGGGGCATATGGAAAAACTGTTTTTT.